These 18 T cell receptor beta chains were all obtained from the same sample, sequenced in a study of T cells in Graves' hyperthyroidism and ophthalmopathy. Template material for amplifying TCR beta CDR3 regions consisted of RNA transcripts. The HTBI primer set drove a first-round RT-PCR of the TCR CDR3. TCRdb called the multiplex PCR reads again in MiXCR, with one record for every CDR3 protein. The sample includes around 180,000 distinct CDR3 sequences, about a sixth seen only once; the top ten take 25% to 30%. The sample comprised blood. All receptors come from a woman aged 45-59 years with Graves' hyperthyroidism.

This clonotype was observed many times. The V and J genes are TRBV29-1 and TRBJ1-1; D not resolved. This CDR3 is built from 13 residues. Germline V gene data show CDR1 as SQVTM and CDR2 as ANQGSEA. The V end lost 6 bases, the J end lost 6 bases, and 17 bases lay between the germline ends. CDR3 coding DNA: TGCAGCGTAGCAATCTACCGTAACTCTGAAGCTTTCTTT. It translates to CSVAIYRNSEAFF.

This clonotype showed up many times. The chain joins TRBV24-1 to TRBJ2-2; D not certain. Deletions cut 7 bases from V and 8 bases from J, with 10 bases between. Per the germline V gene, CDR1 is KGHDR and CDR2 is SFDVKD. The CDR3 is made up of 12 amino acids. This chain's CDR3 is CATSARRGELFF. DNA for the CDR3: TGTGCCACCAGCGCGAGGCGAGGGGAGCTGTTTTTT.

This clonotype was found a few times. The V gene is TRBV9, the J gene TRBJ1-1; perhaps TRBD1 as D (5 bases). Germline CDR1 SGDLS, CDR2 YYNGEE. Trimming took 6 bases from V and 1 from J, leaving 16 bases between them. CDR3 length: 15 residues. The CDR3 sequence: CASTPGLPRNTEAFF. CDR3 sequence (DNA): TGTGCCAGCACCCCGGGACTCCCGAGGAACACTGAAGCTTTCTTT.

This clonotype was seen many times. The CDR3 DNA follows: TGTGCCAGCAGCTTGTTCGAGGGGAGCTCCTATAATTCACCCCTCCACTTT. This codes for CASSLFEGSSYNSPLHF. The chain couples TRBV5-6 to TRBJ1-6, with D perhaps TRBD1 (5 bases). The CDR3 is 17 residues long. Germline CDR1 and CDR2: SGHDT and YYEEEE. V dropped 1 base and J dropped 0 bases, with 11 bases sitting between them.

Many counts were recorded for this clonotype. The chain recombines TRBV7-8 with TRBJ2-3; D gene uncertain. V was pared by 5 bases and J by 0 bases, with 6 bases between. The CDR3 length is 13 residues. Germline lookup yields CDR1 SGHVS and CDR2 FQNEAQ. In DNA form, the CDR3 reads TGTGCCAGCAGCATCATTAGCACAGATACGCAGTATTTT. Translated, it gives CASSIISTDTQYF.

This clonotype was counted many times. The chain recombines TRBV5-1 with TRBJ1-2; 9 bases align to TRBD1. The CDR3 spans 13 residues. CDR1 and CDR2 from the germline V gene are SGHRS and YFSETQ. The J segment lost 8 bases and the V segment lost 4 bases, leaving 6 bases of the junction unmatched. The CDR3 DNA reads as TGCGCCAGCAGCCGGACAGGGGTCCACGGCTACACCTTC. The encoded protein is CASSRTGVHGYTF.

This clonotype was counted ten times or more. This sequence joins TRBV10-2 and TRBJ2-2; maybe TRBD1 (6 bases). Deletions cut 1 base from V and 5 bases from J, with 11 bases between. Per germline, CDR1 WSHSY and CDR2 SAAADI. This CDR3 is built from 15 residues. The CDR3 spells CASSELSGTTGELFF. In DNA, the CDR3 is TGCGCCAGCAGTGAGTTGAGTGGGACAACCGGGGAGCTGTTTTTT.

The rearrangement uses TRBV7-6 and TRBJ2-7; 14 bases match TRBD2. Germline V CDR1 and CDR2: SGHVS, FNYEAQ. V shed 4 bases, J shed 2 bases, and the junction held 10 bases outside the gene matches. The CDR3 is 18 amino acids. The CDR3 coding sequence is TGTGCCAGCAGCTCCGGGACTAGCGGGAGCGAAGGGCCCTACGAGCAGTACTTC. Translating gives CASSSGTSGSEGPYEQYF.

This clonotype was seen at least ten times. This rearrangement joins TRBV19 to TRBJ1-1, with D perhaps TRBD1 (5 bases). V was shortened by 2 bases and J by 6 bases, with 7 bases between the two germline ends. Germline assignment: CDR1 LNHDA and CDR2 SQIVND (reference sequence). The CDR3 runs 12 residues. This chain's CDR3 is CASSIRGAEAFF. Written as DNA, the CDR3 is TGTGCCAGTAGTATAAGGGGAGCTGAAGCTTTCTTT.

This clonotype was seen repeatedly, ten times or more. The gene calls are TRBV7-2 and TRBJ1-1, with D maybe TRBD1 (6 bases). V lost 2 bases and J lost 5, with 18 bases in between. CDR1 SGHTA and CDR2 FQGNSA come from the germline V gene. This CDR3 region has 16 residues. The CDR3 here is CASSLLAGGRGTEAFF. The CDR3 DNA follows: TGTGCCAGCAGCTTACTGGCGGGGGGGAGGGGGACTGAAGCTTTCTTT.

This clonotype was picked up many times. J is TRBJ1-4 and V is TRBV2, with 9 bases lining up with TRBD1. CDR1 SNHLY and CDR2 FYNNEI come from the germline V gene. The CDR3 extends over 14 amino acids. The trim removed 6 bases at V and 4 bases at J, leaving 3 bases unmatched. This chain's CDR3 is CASRGTGSNEKLFF. DNA of the CDR3: TGTGCCAGCAGGGGGACAGGGAGTAATGAAAAACTGTTTTTT.

The chain joins TRBV20-1 to TRBJ1-5; D unresolved. The CDR3 extends over 13 amino acids. CDR1 and CDR2 (germline): DFQATT, SNEGSKA (reference sequence). Trimming shortened V by 0 bases and J by 5 bases, and 8 bases separated the two germline ends. The CDR3 loop is CSARETSDQPQHF. The CDR3 DNA reads TGCAGTGCTAGAGAGACCTCCGATCAGCCCCAGCATTTT.

V gene TRBV7-9 combines with J gene TRBJ1-4; D is ambiguous. The CDR3 is made up of 12 amino acids. Trimming removed 1 base at V and 8 bases at J, with 5 bases between. Germline CDR1 and CDR2: SEHNR and FQNEAQ (reference sequence). CDR3 sequence: CASSLVLEKLFF. The CDR3 nucleotides read TGTGCCAGCAGCTTAGTCCTGGAAAAACTGTTTTTT.

This clonotype has a count of ten or more. V is TRBV3-1 and J is TRBJ2-1, with 7 nucleotides matching TRBD2. V was clipped by 1 base and J by 7 bases; unmatched bases: 4. The CDR3 consists of 14 residues. Germline assignment: CDR1 LGHDT and CDR2 YNNKEL (reference sequence). This CDR3 reads CASSQGLAPNEQFF. Written as DNA, the CDR3 is TGTGCCAGCAGCCAAGGACTAGCTCCAAATGAGCAGTTCTTC.

This clonotype was observed at least ten times. The chain combines TRBV11-2 with TRBJ1-2; 7 bases map to TRBD1. The CDR3 consists of 11 residues. Germline-derived CDR1 and CDR2 are SGHAT and FQNNGV. The V and J ends lost 4 bases and 8 bases, in that order; junction bases with no gene match: 1. The DNA of the CDR3 is TGTGCCAGCAGCTCAGGGGGGGGCTACACCTTC. Amino acid sequence: CASSSGGGYTF. The full variable domain, rest sourced from reference TRBV11-2 and TRBJ1-2, is EAGVAQSPRYKIIEKRQSVAFWCNPISGHATLYWYQQILGQGPKLLIQFQNNGVVDDSQLPKDRFSAERLKGVDSTLKIQPAKLEDSAVYLCASSSGGGYTFGSGTRLTVV.

This clonotype was observed at least ten times. A read error may produce the germline difference seen at one junction end. The chain is built from TRBV3-1 and TRBJ1-5; 7 bases agree with TRBD1. The CDR3 runs 14 residues. Germline values: CDR1 LGHDT, CDR2 YNNKEL (reference sequence). In nucleotides, the CDR3 is TGTGCCAGCAGCCAGGGAGGGGGCAAGCAGCCCCAGCATTTT. Translating it yields CASSQGGGKQPQHF.

This clonotype was seen repeatedly, ten times or more. The chain has TRBV28 and TRBJ2-5, with D unclear. Per germline, CDR1 MDHEN and CDR2 SYDVKM. The CDR3 extends over 15 amino acids. Trimming removed 8 bases from V and 1 base from J, with 17 bases in between. CDR3 DNA sequence: TGTGCCAGCCAGGCCACCTCCCTGCTCCAAGAGACCCAGTACTTC. This sequence encodes CASQATSLLQETQYF. Full variable domain (missing parts from reference TRBV28 and TRBJ2-5): DVKVTQSSRYLVKRTGEKVFLECVQDMDHENMFWYRQDPGLGLRLIYFSYDVKMKEKGDIPEGYSVSREKKERFSLILESASTNQTSMYLCASQATSLLQETQYFGPGTRLLVL.

This clonotype appeared a few times. V gene TRBV4-1 combines with J gene TRBJ2-7; D assignment may be TRBD1 or TRBD2 (6 bases each). CDR1 is MGHRA, CDR2 YSYEKL, per germline. The germline V and J ends were trimmed by 2 bases and 6 bases, with 8 bases remaining between them. The CDR3 has 12 amino acids. CDR3 sequence: CASSQRGAEQYF. The CDR3 nucleotides are TGCGCCAGCAGCCAAAGGGGGGCCGAGCAGTACTTC.